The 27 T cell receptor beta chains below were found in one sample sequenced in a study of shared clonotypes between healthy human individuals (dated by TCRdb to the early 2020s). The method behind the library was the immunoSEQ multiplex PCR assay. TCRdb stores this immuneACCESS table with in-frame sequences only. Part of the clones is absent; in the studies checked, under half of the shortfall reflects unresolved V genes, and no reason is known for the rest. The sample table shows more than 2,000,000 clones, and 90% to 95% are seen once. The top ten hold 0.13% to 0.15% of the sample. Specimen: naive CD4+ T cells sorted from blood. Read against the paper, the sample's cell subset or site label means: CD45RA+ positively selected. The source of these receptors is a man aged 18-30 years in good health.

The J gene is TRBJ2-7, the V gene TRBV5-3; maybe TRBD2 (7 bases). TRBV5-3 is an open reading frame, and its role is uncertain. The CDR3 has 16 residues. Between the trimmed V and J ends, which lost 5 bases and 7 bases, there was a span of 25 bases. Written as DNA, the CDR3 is TGTGCCAGAAGTCAAATTACGAGGACTAGGAGGGGGGAGCAGTACTTC. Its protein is CARSQITRTRRGEQYF.

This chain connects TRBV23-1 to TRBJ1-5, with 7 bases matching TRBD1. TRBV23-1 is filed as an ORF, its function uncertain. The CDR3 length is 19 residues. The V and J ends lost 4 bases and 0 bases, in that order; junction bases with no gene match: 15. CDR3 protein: CASSRNDRVRIYSNQPQHF. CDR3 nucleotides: TGCGCCAGCAGTCGCAACGACAGGGTGCGGATCTATAGCAATCAGCCCCAGCATTTT.

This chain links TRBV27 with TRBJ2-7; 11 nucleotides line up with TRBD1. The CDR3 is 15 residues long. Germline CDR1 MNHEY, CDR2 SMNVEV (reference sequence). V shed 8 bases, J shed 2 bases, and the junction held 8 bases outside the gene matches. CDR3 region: CASPGTGGFTYEQYF. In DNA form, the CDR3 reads TGTGCCAGCCCGGGGACAGGGGGATTTACCTACGAGCAGTACTTC.

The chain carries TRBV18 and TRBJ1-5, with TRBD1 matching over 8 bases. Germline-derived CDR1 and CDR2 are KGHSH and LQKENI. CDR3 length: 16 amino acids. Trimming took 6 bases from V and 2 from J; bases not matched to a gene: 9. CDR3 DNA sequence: TGTGCCAGCTCTCCGACAGGGGAAGGGGGCAATCAGCCCCAGCATTTT. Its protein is CASSPTGEGGNQPQHF.

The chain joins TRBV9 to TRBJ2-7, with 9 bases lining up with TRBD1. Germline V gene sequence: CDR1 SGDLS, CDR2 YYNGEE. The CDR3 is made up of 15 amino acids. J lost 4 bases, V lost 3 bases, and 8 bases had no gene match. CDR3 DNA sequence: TGTGCCAGCAGCGCGGGAACAGGGGGCGGGTACGAGCAGTACTTC. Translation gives CASSAGTGGGYEQYF.

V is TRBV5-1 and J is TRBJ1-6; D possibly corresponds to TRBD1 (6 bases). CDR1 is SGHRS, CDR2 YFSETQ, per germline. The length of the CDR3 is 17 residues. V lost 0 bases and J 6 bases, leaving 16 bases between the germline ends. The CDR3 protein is CASSLATQGSFNSPLHF. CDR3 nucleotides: TGCGCCAGCAGCTTGGCCACTCAGGGGAGTTTTAATTCACCCCTCCACTTT.

In DNA, the CDR3 is TGTGCCATCAAGCGGGCCGCGAACACCGGGGAGCTGTTTTTT. Its translation is CAIKRAANTGELFF. The chain has TRBV10-3 and TRBJ2-2, with D possibly TRBD2 on 6 matching bases. Trimming took off 7 bases at V and 0 bases at J, with 9 bases between the two ends. The CDR3 covers 14 residues. The germline V gene has CDR1 ENHRY and CDR2 SYGVKD.

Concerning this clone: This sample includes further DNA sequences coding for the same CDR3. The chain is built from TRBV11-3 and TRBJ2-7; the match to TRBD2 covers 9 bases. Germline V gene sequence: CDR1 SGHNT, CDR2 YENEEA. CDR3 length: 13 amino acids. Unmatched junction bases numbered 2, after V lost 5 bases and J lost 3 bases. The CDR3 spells CASSLSGSYEQYF. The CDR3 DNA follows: TGTGCCAGCAGCCTTAGCGGGAGCTACGAGCAGTACTTC. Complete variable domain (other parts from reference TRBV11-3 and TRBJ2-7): EAGVVQSPRYKIIEKKQPVAFWCNPISGHNTLYWYLQNLGQGPELLIRYENEEAVDDSQLPKDRFSAERLKGVDSTLKIQPAELGDSAVYLCASSLSGSYEQYFGPGTRLTVT.

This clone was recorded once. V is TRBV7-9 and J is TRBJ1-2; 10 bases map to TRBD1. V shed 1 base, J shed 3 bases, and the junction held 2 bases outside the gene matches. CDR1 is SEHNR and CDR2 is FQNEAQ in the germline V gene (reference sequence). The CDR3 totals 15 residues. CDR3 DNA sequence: TGTGCCAGCAGCTTAGGGGACAGGGGATACTATGGCTACACCTTC. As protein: CASSLGDRGYYGYTF.

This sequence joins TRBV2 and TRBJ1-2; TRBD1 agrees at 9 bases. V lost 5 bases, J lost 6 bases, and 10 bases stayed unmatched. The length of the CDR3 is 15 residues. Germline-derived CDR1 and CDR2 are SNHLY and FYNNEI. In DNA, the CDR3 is TGTGCCAGCAGTCTACAGGGGGCGCGATCGCATGGCTACACCTTC. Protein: CASSLQGARSHGYTF.

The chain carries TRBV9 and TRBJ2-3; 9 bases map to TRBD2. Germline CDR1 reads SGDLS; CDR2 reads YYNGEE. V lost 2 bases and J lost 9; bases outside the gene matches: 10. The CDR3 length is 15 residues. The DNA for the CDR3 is TGTGCCAGCAGCGTCGAGACTAGCGGACCTAGAACGCAGTATTTT. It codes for CASSVETSGPRTQYF.

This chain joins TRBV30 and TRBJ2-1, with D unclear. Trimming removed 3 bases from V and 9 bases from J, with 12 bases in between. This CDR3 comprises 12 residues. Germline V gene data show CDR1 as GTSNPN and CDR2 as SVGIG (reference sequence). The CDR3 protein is CAWSPGLSEQFF. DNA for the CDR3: TGTGCCTGGAGCCCTGGTCTTAGTGAGCAGTTCTTC.

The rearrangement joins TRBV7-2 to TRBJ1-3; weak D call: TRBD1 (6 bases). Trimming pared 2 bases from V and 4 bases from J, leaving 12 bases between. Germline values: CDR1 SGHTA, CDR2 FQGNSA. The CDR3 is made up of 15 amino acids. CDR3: CASSLLTGIGNTIYF. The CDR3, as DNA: TGTGCCAGCAGCTTACTGACAGGAATAGGAAACACCATATATTTT.

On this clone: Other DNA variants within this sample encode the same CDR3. CDR3 nucleotides: TGTGCCTGGACTATCACAGATACGCAGTATTTT. This translates into CAWTITDTQYF. The V gene is TRBV30, the J gene TRBJ2-3; D is ambiguous. Germline V CDR1 and CDR2: GTSNPN, SVGIG (reference sequence). V lost 4 bases and J 2 bases, leaving 4 bases between the germline ends. This CDR3 is built from 11 residues.

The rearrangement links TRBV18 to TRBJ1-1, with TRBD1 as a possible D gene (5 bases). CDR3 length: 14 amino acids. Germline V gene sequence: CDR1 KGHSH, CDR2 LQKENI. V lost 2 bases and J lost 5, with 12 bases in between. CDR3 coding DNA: TGTGCCAGCTCACCAGGAGGGGTCGGAACTGAAGCTTTCTTT. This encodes CASSPGGVGTEAFF.

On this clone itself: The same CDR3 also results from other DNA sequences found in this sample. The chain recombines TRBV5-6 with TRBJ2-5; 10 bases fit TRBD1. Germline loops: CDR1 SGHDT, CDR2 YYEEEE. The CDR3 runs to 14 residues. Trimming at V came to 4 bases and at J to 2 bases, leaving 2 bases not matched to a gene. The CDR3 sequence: CASSRDRGQETQYF. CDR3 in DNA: TGTGCCAGCAGCAGGGACAGGGGTCAAGAGACCCAGTACTTC.

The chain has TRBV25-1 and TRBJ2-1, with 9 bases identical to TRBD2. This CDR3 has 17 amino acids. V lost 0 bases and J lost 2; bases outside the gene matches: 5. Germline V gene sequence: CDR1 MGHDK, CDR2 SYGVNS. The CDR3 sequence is CASSEYLSGRPYNEQFF. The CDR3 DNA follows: TGTGCCAGCAGTGAATACCTTAGCGGGAGACCCTACAATGAGCAGTTCTTC.

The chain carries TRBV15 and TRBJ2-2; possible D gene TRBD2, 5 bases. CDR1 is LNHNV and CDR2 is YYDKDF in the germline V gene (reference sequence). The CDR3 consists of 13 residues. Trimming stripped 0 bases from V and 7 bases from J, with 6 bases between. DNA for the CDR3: TGTGCCACCAGCAGAGATCGGGGCGGGGAGCTGTTTTTT. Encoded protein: CATSRDRGGELFF. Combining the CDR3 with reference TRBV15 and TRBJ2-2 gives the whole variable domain DAMVIQNPRYQVTQFGKPVTLSCSQTLNHNVMYWYQQKSSQAPKLLFHYYDKDFNNEADTPDNFQSRRPNTSFCFLDIRSPGLGDTAMYLCATSRDRGGELFFGEGSRLTVL.

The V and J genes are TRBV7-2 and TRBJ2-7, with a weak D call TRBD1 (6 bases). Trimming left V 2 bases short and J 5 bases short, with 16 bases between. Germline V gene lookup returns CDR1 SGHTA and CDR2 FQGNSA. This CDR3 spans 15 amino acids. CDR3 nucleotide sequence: TGTGCCAGCAGCTTAAGTGGGGCAGGGGCGCACGAGCAGTACTTC. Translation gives CASSLSGAGAHEQYF. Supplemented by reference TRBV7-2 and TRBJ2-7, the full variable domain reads GAGVSQSPSNKVTEKGKDVELRCDPISGHTALYWYRQSLGQGLEFLIYFQGNSAPDKSGLPSDRFSAERTGGSVSTLTIQRTQQEDSAVYLCASSLSGAGAHEQYFGPGTRLTVT.

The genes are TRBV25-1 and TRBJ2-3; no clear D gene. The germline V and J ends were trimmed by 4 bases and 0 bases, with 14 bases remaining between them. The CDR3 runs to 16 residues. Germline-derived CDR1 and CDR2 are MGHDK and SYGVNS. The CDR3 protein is CASSGLGWDSTDTQYF. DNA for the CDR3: TGTGCCAGCAGTGGATTGGGGTGGGATAGCACAGATACGCAGTATTTT.

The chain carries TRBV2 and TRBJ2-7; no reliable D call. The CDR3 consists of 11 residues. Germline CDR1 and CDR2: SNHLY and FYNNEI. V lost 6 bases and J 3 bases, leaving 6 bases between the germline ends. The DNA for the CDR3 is TGTGCCAGCAGAGCCCACTACGAGCAGTACTTC. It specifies CASRAHYEQYF.

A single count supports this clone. Written as DNA, the CDR3 is TGTGCCAGCAGTTTATCGATTCACTACACAGATACGCAGTATTTT. Its translation is CASSLSIHYTDTQYF. The J gene is TRBJ2-3, the V gene TRBV27; D ambiguous. Germline assignment: CDR1 MNHEY and CDR2 SMNVEV (reference sequence). This CDR3 contains 15 residues. V dropped 0 bases and J dropped 2 bases, with 9 bases sitting between them.

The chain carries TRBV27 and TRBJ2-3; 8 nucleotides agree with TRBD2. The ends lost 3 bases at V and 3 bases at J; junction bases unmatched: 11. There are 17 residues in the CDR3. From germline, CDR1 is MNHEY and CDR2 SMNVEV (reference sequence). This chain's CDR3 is CASSFGGAYRSTDTQYF. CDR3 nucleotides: TGTGCCAGCAGTTTCGGGGGGGCCTATAGGTCGACAGATACGCAGTATTTT.

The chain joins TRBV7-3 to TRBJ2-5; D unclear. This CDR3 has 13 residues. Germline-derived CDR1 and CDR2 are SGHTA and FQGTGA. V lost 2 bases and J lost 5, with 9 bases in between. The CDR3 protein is CASSLGVTETQYF. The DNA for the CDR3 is TGTGCCAGCAGCTTAGGTGTAACCGAGACCCAGTACTTC. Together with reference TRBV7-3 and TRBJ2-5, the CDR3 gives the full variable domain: GAGVSQTPSNKVTEKGKYVELRCDPISGHTALYWYRQSLGQGPEFLIYFQGTGAADDSGLPNDRFFAVRPEGSVSTLKIQRTERGDSAVYLCASSLGVTETQYFGPGTRLLVL.

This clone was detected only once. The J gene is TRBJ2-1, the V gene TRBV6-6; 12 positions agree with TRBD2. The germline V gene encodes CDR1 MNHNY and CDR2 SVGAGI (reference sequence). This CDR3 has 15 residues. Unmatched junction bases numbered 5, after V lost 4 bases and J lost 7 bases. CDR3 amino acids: CASSSTSGSGNEQFF. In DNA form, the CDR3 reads TGTGCCAGCAGTTCGACTAGCGGGAGTGGTAATGAGCAGTTCTTC.

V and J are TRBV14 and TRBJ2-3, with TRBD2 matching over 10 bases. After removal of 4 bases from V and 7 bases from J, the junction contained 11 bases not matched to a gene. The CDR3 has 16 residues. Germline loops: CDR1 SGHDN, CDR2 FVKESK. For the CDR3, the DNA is TGTGCCAGCAGCCCACGACTAGCGGGTTTCGGGTATACGCAGTATTTT. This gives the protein CASSPRLAGFGYTQYF.

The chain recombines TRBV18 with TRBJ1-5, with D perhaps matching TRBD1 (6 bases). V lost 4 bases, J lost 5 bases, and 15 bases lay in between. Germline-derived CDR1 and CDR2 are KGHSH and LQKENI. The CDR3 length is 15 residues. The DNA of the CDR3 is TGTGCCAGCTCACTTGCTGGGGGCGCGGATCAGCCCCAGCATTTT. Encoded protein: CASSLAGGADQPQHF.